The following is a T cell receptor (beta chain) sequence with its context. The time point here: pre-treatment sample, taken before nivolumab and TIL therapy. This entry is derived from a study of TIL therapy for anti-PD-1-resistant metastatic lung cancer. As for the study in general: Progressing patients received lymphodepletion, expanded TIL infusion and IL-2.

The immunoSEQ assay was v3. Sequenced by immunoSEQ multiplex PCR; TCRdb stores in-frame clones only, minus some. The sample lists around 20,000 clones, roughly 79% occurring once. Trimming shortened V by 1 base and J by 1 base, and 19 bases separated the two germline ends. The CDR3 sequence is 18 residues long. Germline assignment: CDR1 MGHRA and CDR2 YSYEKL. The sequence came from a person aged 25 to 80 with non-small cell lung cancer. The sample consisted of blood, taken at baseline. This chain links TRBV4-1 with TRBJ2-5, with D maybe TRBD1 (5 bases). CDR3 coding DNA: TGCGCCAGCAGCCAAGTCTTAGGGGCCGCCCTCATCCAAGAGACCCAGTACTTC. Protein sequence: CASSQVLGAALIQETQYF.